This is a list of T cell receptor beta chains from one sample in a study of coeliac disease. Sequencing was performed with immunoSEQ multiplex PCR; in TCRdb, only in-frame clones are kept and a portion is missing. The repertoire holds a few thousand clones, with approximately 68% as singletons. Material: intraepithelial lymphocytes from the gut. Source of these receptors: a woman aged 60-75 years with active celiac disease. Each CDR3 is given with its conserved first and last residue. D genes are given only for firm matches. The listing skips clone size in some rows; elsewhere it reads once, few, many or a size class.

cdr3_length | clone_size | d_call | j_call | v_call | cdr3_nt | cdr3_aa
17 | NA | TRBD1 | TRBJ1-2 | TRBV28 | TGTGCCAGCACCAAAGGCGGGGGGGAAACAGGGGTTTATGGCTACACCTTC | CASTKGGGETGVYGYTF
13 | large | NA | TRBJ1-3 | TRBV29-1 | TGCAGCGCCTGGACAGTCGCGGGAAACACCATATATTTT | CSAWTVAGNTIYF
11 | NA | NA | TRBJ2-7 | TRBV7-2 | TGTGCCAGCAGCTTAGTATACGAGCAGTACTTC | CASSLVYEQYF
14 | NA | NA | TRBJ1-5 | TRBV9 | TGTGCCAGCAGCTCCGGGCCTCCCGAGGGGCCCCAGCATTTT | CASSSGPPEGPQHF
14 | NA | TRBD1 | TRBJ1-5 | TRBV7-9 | TGTGCCAGCAGCCCGGGACAGGGCAATCAGCCCCAGCATTTT | CASSPGQGNQPQHF
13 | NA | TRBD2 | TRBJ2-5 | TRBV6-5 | TGTGCCAGCCTGTGCGGGGGACAAGAGACCCAGTACTTC | CASLCGGQETQYF
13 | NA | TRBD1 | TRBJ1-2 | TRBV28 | TGTGCCAGCAGTTCCGACAGGGCGTATGGCTACACCTTC | CASSSDRAYGYTF
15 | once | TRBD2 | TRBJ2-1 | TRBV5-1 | TGCGCCAGCAGCATGAGCGGGAGTGGGTTGAATGAGCAGTTCTTC | CASSMSGSGLNEQFF
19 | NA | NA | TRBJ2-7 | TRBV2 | TGTGCCAGCAGTGAAGCGCTCCCGCAGTTCCGTCTGGGGCACTACGAGCAGTACTTC | CASSEALPQFRLGHYEQYF
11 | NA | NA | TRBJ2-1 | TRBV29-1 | TGCAGCGTTCCCGTCTTTTATGAGCAGTTCTTC | CSVPVFYEQFF
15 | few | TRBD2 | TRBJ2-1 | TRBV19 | TGTGCCAGCAGGGGCCAGAGCGGGGGTCGGGATGAGCAGTTCTTC | CASRGQSGGRDEQFF
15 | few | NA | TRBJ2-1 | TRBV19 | TGTGCCAGTAGTATAGGGCTAGTACAAGACAATGAGCAGTTCTTC | CASSIGLVQDNEQFF
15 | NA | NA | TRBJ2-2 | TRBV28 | TGTGCCAGCAGTTTACCTAGAGGAAACACCGGGGAGCTGTTTTTT | CASSLPRGNTGELFF
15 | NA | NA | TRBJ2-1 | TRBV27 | TGTGCCAGCAGTGCCAGGGGGGACTCCTACAATGAGCAGTTCTTC | CASSARGDSYNEQFF
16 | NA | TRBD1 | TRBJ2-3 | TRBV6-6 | TGTGCCAGCAGCCCCGGTTGGGGACAGTTATCCCTTGCGCAGTATTTT | CASSPGWGQLSLAQYF
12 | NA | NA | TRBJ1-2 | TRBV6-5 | TGTGCCAGCCATACTCCCCCCTATGGCTACACCTTC | CASHTPPYGYTF
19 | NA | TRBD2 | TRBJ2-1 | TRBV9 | TGTGCCAGCAGCGTAGGGCTAGCGGGAGCATTAAGCTCCTACAATGAGCAGTTCTTC | CASSVGLAGALSSYNEQFF
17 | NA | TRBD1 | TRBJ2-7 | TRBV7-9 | TGTGCCAGCAGCTTAGTCTTGTCACAGGGGTTACCCTACGAGCAGTACTTC | CASSLVLSQGLPYEQYF
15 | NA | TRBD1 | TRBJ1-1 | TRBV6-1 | TGTGCCAGCAGTGAAGCGTGGACAGGGCCCTTTGAAGCTTTCTTT | CASSEAWTGPFEAFF
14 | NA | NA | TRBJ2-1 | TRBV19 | TGTGCCAGTAGTTCAGGGGCCTCCTACAATGAGCAGTTCTTC | CASSSGASYNEQFF
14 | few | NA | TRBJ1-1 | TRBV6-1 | TGTGCCAGCAGCCAGACAGCTATGAACACTGAAGCTTTCTTT | CASSQTAMNTEAFF
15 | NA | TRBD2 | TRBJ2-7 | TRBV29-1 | TGCAGCGCCGACCAGACTAGCGGGGTCTCCTACGAGCAGTACTTC | CSADQTSGVSYEQYF
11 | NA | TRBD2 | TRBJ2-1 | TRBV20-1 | TGCAGTTTAGCGGGGGGCTATGAGCAGTTCTTC | CSLAGGYEQFF
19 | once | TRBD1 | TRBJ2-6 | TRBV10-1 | TGCGCCAGCAGTGAGTCGAACAGGGGGCCGTTTAGTGGGGCCAACGTCCTGACTTTC | CASSESNRGPFSGANVLTF
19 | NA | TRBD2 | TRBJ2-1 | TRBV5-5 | TGTGCCAGCAGCTTACGGCTAGCGGGACACTATAACTCCTACAATGAGCAGTTCTTC | CASSLRLAGHYNSYNEQFF
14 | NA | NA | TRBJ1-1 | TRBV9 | TGTGCCAGCACCCTGGGGCAGAAGAACACTGAAGCTTTCTTT | CASTLGQKNTEAFF
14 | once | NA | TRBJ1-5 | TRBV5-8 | TGTGCCAGCAGCCCCCCTTTGAGCAATCAGCCCCAGCATTTT | CASSPPLSNQPQHF
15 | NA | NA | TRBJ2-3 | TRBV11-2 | TGTGCCAGCGCGGCCAGGGGACCCAGCACAGATACGCAGTATTTT | CASAARGPSTDTQYF
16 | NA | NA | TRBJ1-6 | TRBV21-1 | TGTGCCAGCAGTAGGACAGGGCTAAGAAATAATTCACCCCTCCACTTT | CASSRTGLRNNSPLHF
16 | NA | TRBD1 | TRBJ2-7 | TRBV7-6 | TGTGCCAGCAGCTTAGCGCCATCGGGACAGAGCTACGAGCAGTACTTC | CASSLAPSGQSYEQYF
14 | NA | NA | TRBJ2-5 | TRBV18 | TGTGCCAGCTCACCAGTCTATCGCCAAGAGACCCAGTACTTC | CASSPVYRQETQYF
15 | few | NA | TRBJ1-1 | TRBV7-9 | TGTGCCAGCAGCTTCGGGGTCTGGGTTAACACTGAAGCTTTCTTT | CASSFGVWVNTEAFF
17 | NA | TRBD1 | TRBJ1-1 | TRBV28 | TGTGCCAGCACCCCCTGGGACAGGGTTGGATCAAGCACTGAAGCTTTCTTT | CASTPWDRVGSSTEAFF
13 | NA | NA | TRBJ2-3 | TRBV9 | TGTGCCAGCAGCGTAGTTTACACAGATACGCAGTATTTT | CASSVVYTDTQYF
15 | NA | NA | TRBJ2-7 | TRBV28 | TGTGCCAGCAGGGCGCGAGGGGAGGACTCCTACGAGCAGTACTTC | CASRARGEDSYEQYF
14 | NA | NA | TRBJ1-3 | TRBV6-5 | TGTGCCAGCAGTTACCTTAACTCTGGAAACACCATATATTTT | CASSYLNSGNTIYF
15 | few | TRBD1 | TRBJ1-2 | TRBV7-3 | TGTGCCAGCAGCGTGACAGGGGGCGGTCGGGATGGCTACACCTTC | CASSVTGGGRDGYTF
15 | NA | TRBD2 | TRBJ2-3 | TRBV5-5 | TGTGCCAGCAGCCCGACCGGGACTAGAGGAGATACGCAGTATTTT | CASSPTGTRGDTQYF
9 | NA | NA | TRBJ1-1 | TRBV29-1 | TGCAGCGTTGAAGATCTTCGGTTCTTT | CSVEDLRFF
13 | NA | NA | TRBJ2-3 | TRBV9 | TGTGCCAGCAGTTACGGGGGCACAGATACGCAGTATTTT | CASSYGGTDTQYF
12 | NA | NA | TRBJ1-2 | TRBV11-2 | TGTGCCAGCAGCTTTATTCGGGGAGGCTACACCTTC | CASSFIRGGYTF
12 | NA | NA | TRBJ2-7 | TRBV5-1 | TGCGCCAGCAGCTTGCCGGGCTACGAGCAGTACTTC | CASSLPGYEQYF
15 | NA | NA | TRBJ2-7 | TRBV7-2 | TGTGCCAGCAGCTTGGATCGTGGGAGAGGCTACGAGCAGTACTTC | CASSLDRGRGYEQYF
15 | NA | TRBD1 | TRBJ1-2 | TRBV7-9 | TGTGCCAGCAGCCCCTTCCCCGGGACAGATCATGGCTACACCTTC | CASSPFPGTDHGYTF
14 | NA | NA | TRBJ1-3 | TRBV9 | TGTGCCAGCAGCGTAGGGTTGGGCGCCAACACCATATATTTT | CASSVGLGANTIYF
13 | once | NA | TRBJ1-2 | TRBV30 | TGTGCCTGGAGTAGGGGCCTCGGGGGTGGCTACACCTTC | CAWSRGLGGGYTF
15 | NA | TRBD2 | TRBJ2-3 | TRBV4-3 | TGCGCCAGCAGCCATCTAGCGGAAAGCACAGATACGCAGTATTTT | CASSHLAESTDTQYF
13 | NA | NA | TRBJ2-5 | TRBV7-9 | TGTGCCAGCAGCTTAGTCTTTAAAGAGACCCAGTACTTC | CASSLVFKETQYF
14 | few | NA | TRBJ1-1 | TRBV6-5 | TGTGCCAGCAGTTACGGCTTTTCGAACACTGAAGCTTTCTTT | CASSYGFSNTEAFF
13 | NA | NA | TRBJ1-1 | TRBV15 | TGTGCCACCAGCACGGCGGGGAACACTGAAGCTTTCTTT | CATSTAGNTEAFF
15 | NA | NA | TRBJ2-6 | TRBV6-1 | TGTGCCAGCAGTGAAGCTCGCTCTGGGGCCAACGTCCTGACTTTC | CASSEARSGANVLTF
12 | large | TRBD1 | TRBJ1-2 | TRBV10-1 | TGCGCCAGCTCCAACGGGACAGGGGGCTACACCTTC | CASSNGTGGYTF
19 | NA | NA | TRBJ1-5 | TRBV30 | TGTGCTTCCTTGACCCGGGACAACCTAGGCACGGCTGAGAATCAGCCCCAGCATTTT | CASLTRDNLGTAENQPQHF